Below are 18 T cell receptor beta chains sequenced from a single sample in a study of cytomegalovirus exposure and HLA in healthy donors. The protocol was immunoSEQ multiplex PCR, while the TCRdb copy is restricted to in-frame clones and leaves out a portion. The sample has about 110,000 clones, roughly 86% seen once. The sequenced sample was PBMCs. The receptors originated from a woman between 18 and 30 years old in good health and CMV-seronegative.

The rearrangement uses TRBV19 and TRBJ1-1; D is perhaps TRBD1 (5 bases). The CDR3 runs to 12 residues. Trimming pared 8 bases from V and 4 bases from J, leaving 11 bases between. The V gene's germline CDR1 is LNHDA and CDR2 SQIVND (reference sequence). CDR3 nucleotide sequence: TGTGCCAGTTCCAAGGGGATCACTGAAGCTTTCTTT. This translates into CASSKGITEAFF.

The V call is TRBV7-9, the J call TRBJ2-7; the match to TRBD1 covers 7 bases. Losses at the gene ends were 4 bases for V and 1 base for J; bases not matched to a gene: 10. Germline lookup yields CDR1 SEHNR and CDR2 FQNEAQ (reference sequence). The CDR3 runs 16 residues. The CDR3 region has the DNA TGTGCCAGCAGCTGGCCGACAGGGCAGCAATCCTACGAGCAGTACTTC. This encodes CASSWPTGQQSYEQYF.

J is TRBJ2-7 and V is TRBV5-4; 8 bases line up with TRBD2. This CDR3 region has 13 residues. CDR1 and CDR2 (germline): SGHNT, YYREEE (reference sequence). With 10 bases clipped from V and 3 bases from J, the junction kept 9 bases outside the gene matches. The CDR3, as DNA: TGTGCCTCTCACGGGGGGGAGGTCTACGAGCAGTACTTC. It yields the protein CASHGGEVYEQYF.

V and J are TRBV30 and TRBJ1-5; D uncertain. This CDR3 comprises 13 residues. Germline values: CDR1 GTSNPN, CDR2 SVGIG (reference sequence). With 2 bases removed from V and 6 bases from J, the gap between germline ends came to 11 bases. The CDR3 bases are TGTGCCTGGAGTACAACTATACGTCAGCCCCAGCATTTT. Amino acid sequence: CAWSTTIRQPQHF.

The chain links TRBV7-2 to TRBJ1-1; D gene ambiguous. V lost 0 bases and J lost 5, with 7 bases in between. The CDR3 has 13 residues. Looked up from germline, CDR1 is SGHTA and CDR2 is FQGNSA. CDR3 DNA sequence: TGTGCCAGCAGCTTAGCTACGGGGACTGAAGCTTTCTTT. Residues: CASSLATGTEAFF.

The chain couples TRBV6-5 to TRBJ1-4; no definite D call. Germline lookup yields CDR1 MNHEY and CDR2 SVGAGI. CDR3 size: 14 residues. V lost 4 bases and J 0 bases, leaving 6 bases between the germline ends. The CDR3 reads CASSLSPTNEKLFF. CDR3 sequence (DNA): TGTGCCAGCAGTTTGAGCCCAACTAATGAAAAACTGTTTTTT.

The V and J genes are TRBV27 and TRBJ2-1; 15 bases are shared with TRBD2. The CDR3 runs 16 residues. CDR1 and CDR2 from the germline V gene are MNHEY and SMNVEV (reference sequence). With V trimmed by 2 bases and J by 13 bases, 9 bases remained unmatched. The CDR3 sequence is CASSLLGTSGGLFQFF. The CDR3 DNA reads TGTGCCAGCAGTTTACTCGGGACTAGCGGGGGGTTATTTCAGTTCTTC.

J is TRBJ1-5 and V is TRBV2; D uncertain. Trimming left V 7 bases short and J 0 bases short, with 7 bases between. There are 13 residues in the CDR3. CDR1 and CDR2 from the germline V gene are SNHLY and FYNNEI. CDR3 protein: CASKIYSNQPQHF. DNA for the CDR3: TGTGCCAGCAAAATTTATAGCAATCAGCCCCAGCATTTT. The variable domain in full, completed from reference TRBV2 and TRBJ1-5, reads EPEVTQTPSHQVTQMGQEVILRCVPISNHLYFYWYRQILGQKVEFLVSFYNNEISEKSEIFDDQFSVERPDGSNFTLKIRSTKLEDSAMYFCASKIYSNQPQHFGDGTRLSIL.

This chain joins TRBV4-3 and TRBJ1-3; D remains ambiguous. This CDR3 contains 17 residues. V lost 0 bases to trimming and J lost 3 bases, with 15 bases between them. Germline CDR1 reads LGHNA; CDR2 reads YSLEER. The CDR3 loop reads CASSQDGGGNLGNTIYF. CDR3 nucleotides: TGCGCCAGCAGCCAAGATGGTGGAGGGAACCTTGGAAACACCATATATTTT.

This clone was found once. This CDR3 is CASSPINTLQGQNGYTF. The CDR3 DNA reads TGTGCCAGCAGTCCCATTAACACCCTACAGGGCCAGAATGGCTACACCTTC. The chain recombines TRBV27 with TRBJ1-2, with D perhaps TRBD1 (6 bases). The germline V and J ends were trimmed by 5 bases and 6 bases, with 25 bases remaining between them. Germline CDR1 MNHEY, CDR2 SMNVEV (reference sequence). The CDR3 has 17 residues.

V gene TRBV18 combines with J gene TRBJ2-7; unclear D gene. V was cut by 4 bases and J by 3 bases, with 7 bases left in between. Germline V lookup: CDR1 KGHSH, CDR2 LQKENI. CDR3 length: 12 amino acids. CDR3 sequence reads: CASSLVLYEQYF. CDR3 sequence (DNA): TGTGCCAGCTCACTAGTTCTCTACGAGCAGTACTTC.

The V and J genes are TRBV2 and TRBJ2-3; a possible D gene is TRBD1 (8 bases). CDR1 is SNHLY and CDR2 is FYNNEI in the germline V gene. Trimming left V 4 bases short and J 1 base short, with 12 bases between. The CDR3 is made up of 15 amino acids. The CDR3 DNA reads TGTGCCAGCAGTGCTACAGGGGGGGGCACAGATACGCAGTATTTT. It is translated as CASSATGGGTDTQYF.

This clone appeared a few times. The CDR3 region has the DNA TGTGCCAGCAGTGAACAAATAGGACAGAGCAATCAGCCCCAGCATTTT. Encoded protein: CASSEQIGQSNQPQHF. The genes are TRBV6-1 and TRBJ1-5; tentatively, D is TRBD1 (6 bases). This CDR3 region has 16 residues. Germline V gene lookup returns CDR1 MNHNS and CDR2 SASEGT. The V end lost 2 bases, the J end lost 1 base, and 12 bases lay between the germline ends.

The chain couples TRBV6-5 to TRBJ2-1; TRBD2 is a possible D gene (6 bases). The CDR3 contains 13 residues. Per the germline V gene, CDR1 is MNHEY and CDR2 is SVGAGI. Trimming took 2 bases from V and 6 from J, leaving 8 bases between them. The CDR3 reads CASSYGGVNEQFF. CDR3 DNA: TGTGCCAGCAGTTACGGAGGGGTCAATGAGCAGTTCTTC.

V and J are TRBV7-9 and TRBJ2-2; D is undetermined. Germline V gives CDR1 SEHNR, CDR2 FQNEAQ (reference sequence). CDR3 length: 14 amino acids. V was pared by 2 bases and J by 4 bases, with 8 bases between. The CDR3 reads CASSLFQATGELFF. The CDR3 nucleotides are TGTGCCAGCAGCTTATTTCAGGCCACCGGGGAGCTGTTTTTT.

V usage is TRBV6-1 and J usage is TRBJ2-7; a weak D match, TRBD2 (6 bases). CDR3 length: 15 amino acids. The V end lost 0 bases, the J end lost 5 bases, and 14 bases lay between the germline ends. Per the germline V gene, CDR1 is MNHNS and CDR2 is SASEGT. The CDR3 loop is CASSEAAGITHEQYF. DNA for the CDR3: TGTGCCAGCAGTGAAGCCGCGGGAATTACACACGAGCAGTACTTC.

The chain couples TRBV19 to TRBJ1-5, with a possible D match to TRBD1 (5 bases). This CDR3 has 14 amino acids. Trimming took off 0 bases at V and 6 bases at J, with 9 bases between the two ends. The germline V gene has CDR1 LNHDA and CDR2 SQIVND (reference sequence). CDR3 bases: TGTGCCAGTAGTATAGAAGGGGTGGGTCAGCCCCAGCATTTT. Encoded protein: CASSIEGVGQPQHF.

V gene TRBV9 combines with J gene TRBJ1-6; 8 nucleotides line up with TRBD1. CDR3 size: 16 residues. The trim removed 0 bases at V and 3 bases at J, leaving 2 bases unmatched. The germline V gene encodes CDR1 SGDLS and CDR2 YYNGEE. CDR3 in amino acids: CASSVATGGYNSPLHF. The CDR3 DNA is TGTGCCAGCAGCGTAGCCACAGGGGGCTATAATTCACCCCTCCACTTT.